A single sample gave rise to the 17 T cell receptor beta chains below, sequenced in a study of blood T cell repertoires in COVID-19 (dated by TCRdb to about 2020). The library was prepared using the immunoSEQ multiplex PCR assay. TCRdb provides this immuneACCESS table in a form limited to in-frame rearrangements. Some clones are lacking; in checked studies, under half of them reflect an unresolved V gene, and why the rest are absent is not known. The sample has some 110,000 clones on record, 70% to 85% of them singletons. 14% to 15% of the sample rests with the top ten. The sample comprised peripheral blood. The receptors were gathered from an older woman with acute or convalescent COVID-19.

The V call is TRBV19, the J call TRBJ2-2; D unresolved. The CDR3 loop spans 13 amino acids. In germline, CDR1 is LNHDA, CDR2 SQIVND (reference sequence). V lost 2 bases and J 7 bases, leaving 8 bases between the germline ends. The CDR3 sequence: CASSIPQIGELFF. CDR3 nucleotides: TGTGCCAGTAGTATACCACAAATCGGGGAGCTGTTTTTT.

The CDR3 DNA is TGTGCCAGTAGTATAGGAGGGCAGAACTATGGCTACACCTTC. This sequence encodes CASSIGGQNYGYTF. J is TRBJ1-2 and V is TRBV19; D gene ambiguous. Trimming shortened V by 1 base and J by 2 bases, and 8 bases separated the two germline ends. The CDR3 runs to 14 residues. Per the germline V gene, CDR1 is LNHDA and CDR2 is SQIVND (reference sequence).

This clone turned up a few times. This rearrangement joins TRBV19 to TRBJ2-1; unclear D gene. This CDR3 is 13 amino acids long. CDR1 and CDR2 (germline): LNHDA, SQIVND (reference sequence). Trimming stripped 5 bases from V and 2 bases from J, with 7 bases between. CDR3 in DNA: TGTGCCAGTAGTGGGCATACCTACAATGAGCAGTTCTTC. This gives the protein CASSGHTYNEQFF.

The rearrangement uses TRBV5-6 and TRBJ1-2; the match to TRBD1 covers 7 bases. The CDR3 loop spans 13 amino acids. The V segment lost 6 bases and the J segment 5 bases; nucleotides outside the gene matches: 7. The germline V gene encodes CDR1 SGHDT and CDR2 YYEEEE. CDR3 coding DNA: TGTGCCAGCACCCTTACAGGGGCGTATGGCTACACCTTC. Residues: CASTLTGAYGYTF.

Only a few counts were recorded for this clone. The V call is TRBV5-1, the J call TRBJ2-5, with TRBD1 matching 8 bases. V shed 0 bases and J 5 bases; nucleotides not matched to a gene: 3. CDR1 and CDR2 from the germline V gene are SGHRS and YFSETQ. This CDR3 has 14 residues. CDR3 loop: CASSLGQGRETQYF. The CDR3 DNA is TGCGCCAGCAGCTTGGGACAGGGGAGGGAGACCCAGTACTTC.

This clone has more than one count but fewer than ten. This chain uses TRBV2 with TRBJ2-5, with a tentative D call TRBD1 (6 bases). The germline V gene encodes CDR1 SNHLY and CDR2 FYNNEI. V was trimmed by 5 bases and J by 6 bases, leaving 13 bases between them. The CDR3 sequence is 13 residues long. The CDR3 region has the DNA TGTGCCAGCAGTTATAACAGGGAAAAGACCCAGTACTTC. It specifies CASSYNREKTQYF.

This chain connects TRBV7-2 to TRBJ2-7; 8 nucleotides agree with TRBD1. The CDR3 is 14 amino acids. The germline V gene has CDR1 SGHTA and CDR2 FQGNSA. The V gene end was trimmed by 3 bases and the J gene end by 3 bases; junction bases not matched to a gene: 4. CDR3 coding DNA: TGTGCCAGCAGCTTGCCAGACAGGGGCTACGAGCAGTACTTC. Protein sequence: CASSLPDRGYEQYF.

CDR3 in DNA: TGTGCCAGCATCCTGGACAGGAGCTCCTACAATGAGCAGTTCTTC. Amino acids: CASILDRSSYNEQFF. The chain uses TRBV28 and TRBJ2-1, with 7 bases lining up with TRBD1. This CDR3 region has 15 residues. Trimming cost V 7 bases and J 0 bases; bases outside gene matches: 6. The germline V gene encodes CDR1 MDHEN and CDR2 SYDVKM.

The V gene is TRBV6-5, the J gene TRBJ2-7; D ambiguous. The CDR3 runs 13 residues. Germline CDR1 MNHEY, CDR2 SVGAGI. The ends were cut back, 4 bases at V and 3 bases at J, with 10 bases in the middle. The CDR3: CASSFGPNYEQYF. CDR3 coding DNA: TGTGCCAGCAGTTTCGGTCCCAACTACGAGCAGTACTTC.

The V gene is TRBV18, the J gene TRBJ1-1; a possible D gene is TRBD1 (5 bases). This CDR3 has 12 amino acids. Germline-derived CDR1 and CDR2 are KGHSH and LQKENI. With 0 bases removed from V and 9 bases from J, the gap between germline ends came to 8 bases. The CDR3: CASSPPGTQAFF. In nucleotides, the CDR3 is TGTGCCAGCTCACCACCCGGGACTCAAGCTTTCTTT.

This clone was detected only a few times. The rearrangement uses TRBV6-4 and TRBJ1-2; tentative D call: TRBD1 (6 bases). V lost 0 bases, J lost 5 bases, and 13 bases lay in between. In germline, CDR1 is MRHNA, CDR2 SNTAGT. The CDR3 spans 15 residues. The CDR3 sequence: CASSDSGGTSYGYTF. The CDR3 bases are TGTGCCAGCAGTGACTCAGGGGGAACTTCTTATGGCTACACCTTC.

This rearrangement joins TRBV2 to TRBJ2-5; tentative D call: TRBD1 (6 bases). Trimming took 5 bases from V and 4 from J, leaving 14 bases between them. CDR3 size: 14 residues. Germline V CDR1 and CDR2: SNHLY, FYNNEI. DNA of the CDR3: TGTGCCAGCAGTTACAGGGTAGAAGGAGAGACCCAGTACTTC. Translation: CASSYRVEGETQYF.

This clone was picked up a small number of times. The gene calls are TRBV28 and TRBJ1-5, with 9 bases matching TRBD1. Trimming at V came to 6 bases and at J to 7 bases, leaving 10 bases not matched to a gene. Per germline, CDR1 MDHEN and CDR2 SYDVKM. The CDR3 spans 15 residues. The CDR3 sequence: CASRTGQGSIQPQHF. CDR3 DNA: TGTGCCAGCAGAACCGGACAGGGGTCGATCCAGCCCCAGCATTTT.

This clone showed up just once. This chain joins TRBV5-1 and TRBJ1-2; 7 positions agree with TRBD1. This CDR3 spans 14 amino acids. The ends lost 3 bases at V and 4 bases at J; junction bases unmatched: 6. The germline gives CDR1 SGHRS, CDR2 YFSETQ. The CDR3 is CASSSGQAAYGYTF. The CDR3 nucleotides read TGCGCCAGCAGCTCTGGACAGGCAGCCTATGGCTACACCTTC.

J is TRBJ1-1 and V is TRBV15, with D unresolved. This CDR3 is built from 18 residues. The V end was cut by 0 bases, the J end by 0 bases, with 17 bases between. Germline V CDR1 and CDR2: LNHNV, YYDKDF (reference sequence). DNA for the CDR3: TGTGCCACCAGCAGAGATAGGCCTGCACAGACCATGAACACTGAAGCTTTCTTT. Amino acids: CATSRDRPAQTMNTEAFF.

The chain carries TRBV27 and TRBJ2-1; D gene ambiguous. V lost 2 bases to trimming and J lost 2 bases, with 10 bases between them. This CDR3 has 15 amino acids. Germline V gene lookup returns CDR1 MNHEY and CDR2 SMNVEV (reference sequence). The CDR3 DNA is TGTGCCAGCAGTTTAATTAGTATGGCCTACAATGAGCAGTTCTTC. This gives the protein CASSLISMAYNEQFF.

This chain links TRBV2 with TRBJ1-4; no clear D gene. Germline V gene sequence: CDR1 SNHLY, CDR2 FYNNEI. V lost 4 bases and J lost 8, with 14 bases in between. The CDR3 contains 14 residues. For the CDR3, the DNA is TGTGCCAGCAGTGCCGGGGAAATCACCGAAAAACTGTTTTTT. Its translation is CASSAGEITEKLFF.